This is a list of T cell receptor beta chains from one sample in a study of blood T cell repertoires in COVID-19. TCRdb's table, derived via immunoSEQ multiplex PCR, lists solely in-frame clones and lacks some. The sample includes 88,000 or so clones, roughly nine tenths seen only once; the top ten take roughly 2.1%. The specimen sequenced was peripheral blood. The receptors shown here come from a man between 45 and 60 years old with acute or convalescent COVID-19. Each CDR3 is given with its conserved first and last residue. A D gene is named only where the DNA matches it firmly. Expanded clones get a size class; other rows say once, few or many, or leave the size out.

TGTGCCAGCAGCTTGCTTCCGGGACAAAATGAAAAACTGTTTTTT,CASSLLPGQNEKLFF,-,TRBJ1-4,-,TRBV5-5
TGTGCCAGCTCCCGGGACTCTGGAAACACCATATATTTT,CASSRDSGNTIYF,-,TRBJ1-3,-,TRBV9
TGTGCCAGCACCACGGACAGGGCGGGCTCACCCCTCCACTTT,CASTTDRAGSPLHF,TRBD1,TRBJ1-6,-,TRBV28
TGTGCCAGCAGTGAAGCGCGAGGAACTGAAGCTTTTTTT,CASSEARGTEAFF,-,TRBJ1-1,-,TRBV6-1
TGTGCCAGCAGCCCTTTGGCCCTCTCTGGAAACACCATATATTTT,CASSPLALSGNTIYF,-,TRBJ1-3,-,TRBV11-2
TGTGCCAGTAGAGGGACAGGGGTTGGAGAGACCCAGTACTTC,CASRGTGVGETQYF,TRBD1,TRBJ2-5,once,TRBV19
TGTGCCAGCAGCCAAGATAGGGGTGAAGCTTTCTTT,CASSQDRGEAFF,-,TRBJ1-1,-,TRBV4-2
TGTGCCACCATGGACAGGGTAAACACCATATATTTT,CATMDRVNTIYF,TRBD1,TRBJ1-3,-,TRBV19
TGTGCCAGCAGCTTTTTAGGGGACAGCCCTAAAGAGACCCAGTACTTC,CASSFLGDSPKETQYF,TRBD1,TRBJ2-5,-,TRBV5-6
TGTGCCAGCAGCTTGCGGGTGAATAGCAATCAGCCCCAGCATTTT,CASSLRVNSNQPQHF,-,TRBJ1-5,-,TRBV5-8
TGTGCCAGCAGCTCCCACAGGGCAGGAGCTTTCTTT,CASSSHRAGAFF,-,TRBJ1-1,once,TRBV7-8